A selection of T cell receptor beta chains follows, all from one sample in a study of regulatory T cells in long-lasting Graves disease. TCRdb called the multiplex PCR reads again in MiXCR, with one record for every CDR3 protein. Altogether around 400,000 distinct CDR3 sequences are present, roughly a sixth being singletons, with the ten largest covering about a fifth. This specimen consisted of peripheral blood mononuclear cells (PBMCs), obtained at new diagnosis, from a patient treated with antithyroid drugs. The receptor source for this set is a female donor with Graves disease. CDR3s include the opening cysteine and the closing phenylalanine or tryptophan. Each record gives: V gene, J gene, CDR3 length, clone size, D gene, CDR3 DNA, CDR3 protein. D genes are given only for firm matches. Size tells how often a clone was seen (once, few, many) or the class of an expanded clone, and some rows leave it out.

>TRBV6-5|TRBJ1-5|13|NA|NA
TGTGCCAGCAGTTTAGGTTTCCCGGGGCCCCAGCATTTT
CASSLGFPGPQHF
>TRBV6-2/TRBV6-3|TRBJ1-2|16|many|TRBD1
TGTGCCAGCAGTTACGGGCTTGACAGGGGGCGAAATGGCTACACCTTC
CASSYGLDRGRNGYTF
>TRBV9|TRBJ2-7|13|NA|TRBD2
TGTGCCAGCGGTACTAGCGGCGGCTACGAGCAGTACTTC
CASGTSGGYEQYF
>TRBV2|TRBJ2-3|15|many|TRBD2
TGTGCCAACCTATTTATCGAGCGGGGAACAGATACGCAGTATTTT
CANLFIERGTDTQYF
>TRBV9|TRBJ2-2|14|few|NA
TGTGCCAGCAGCACGACTACAGTTGGCGGGGAGCTGTTTTTT
CASSTTTVGGELFF
>TRBV3-1|TRBJ1-5|16|many|TRBD1
TGTGCCAGCAGCCTAGCACAGGGGAACGGCAATCAGCCCCAGCATTTT
CASSLAQGNGNQPQHF
>TRBV3-1|TRBJ2-5|12|many|NA
TGTGCCAGCAGCCAAGGGCCCGGGACCCAGTACTTC
CASSQGPGTQYF
>TRBV20-1|TRBJ2-7|14|NA|TRBD1
TGCAGTGCTAGAGAGACAGGGGTCCCCTACGAGCAGTACTTC
CSARETGVPYEQYF
>TRBV14|TRBJ1-2|17|few|NA
TGTGCCAGCAGCCAAGATCACTTGGGGGCTGGGGGCTATGGCTACACCTTC
CASSQDHLGAGGYGYTF
>TRBV29-1|TRBJ2-1|10|many|NA
TGCAGCATTGGATCCAATGAGCAGTTCTTC
CSIGSNEQFF
>TRBV7-9|TRBJ1-1|11|NA|NA
TGTGCCAGCAGCCCCACGGTTGAAGCTTTCTTT
CASSPTVEAFF
>TRBV5-1|TRBJ1-1|14|many|NA
TGCGCCAGCAGCTTGTCGGGAAGGGGGACTGAAGCTTTCTTT
CASSLSGRGTEAFF
>TRBV7-8|TRBJ1-1|13|many|NA
TGTGCCAGCAGCTTAGGAGGGGACCCTGAAGCTTTCTTT
CASSLGGDPEAFF
>TRBV2|TRBJ1-6|12|many|NA
TGTGCCAGCAGTGATACGGACTCACCCCTCCACTTT
CASSDTDSPLHF
>TRBV12-5|TRBJ2-7|19|many|TRBD2
TGTGCTAGTGGTTTGGTACTAGGGACTAGCGGGAGGGGAGACTACGAGCAGTACTTC
CASGLVLGTSGRGDYEQYF
>TRBV27|TRBJ2-3|15|many|NA
TGTGCCAGCAGTTTCCCCGGGTCCTTTCCAGATACGCAGTATTTT
CASSFPGSFPDTQYF
>TRBV4-1|TRBJ2-1|17|few|TRBD2
TGCGCCAGCAGCCAAGTTTTGGGACTAACTACCTACAATGAGCAGTTCTTC
CASSQVLGLTTYNEQFF
>TRBV20-1|TRBJ2-5|14|many|TRBD2
TGCAGTGCTAGAGGGACTAGCGGGAGAGAGACCCAGTACTTC
CSARGTSGRETQYF
>TRBV7-9|TRBJ2-7|13|many|NA
TGTGCCACCACACCCATCGGGACCTACGAGCAGTACTTC
CATTPIGTYEQYF
>TRBV11-2|TRBJ1-1|17|few|NA
TGTGCCAGCAGCTTAAGATCCGGGACCCTGGGGAACACTGAAGCTTTCTTT
CASSLRSGTLGNTEAFF
>TRBV13|TRBJ2-1|12|NA|NA
TGTGCCAGCAGCTTAGTCCGGGGTGAGCAGTTCTTC
CASSLVRGEQFF
>TRBV5-5|TRBJ2-2|15|many|TRBD1
TGTGCCAGCAGCTTGGCGGCAGGGGGACCCGGGGAGCTGTTTTTT
CASSLAAGGPGELFF
>TRBV14|TRBJ2-5|15|NA|TRBD2
TGTGCCAGCAGCCAAGTTGGGGGGGTGCGAGAGACCCAGTACTTC
CASSQVGGVRETQYF
>TRBV7-9|TRBJ2-1|16|few|TRBD1
TGTGCCAGCAGAACCGGGACAGGGGATGTCGACAATGAGCAGTTCTTC
CASRTGTGDVDNEQFF
>TRBV6-2/TRBV6-3|TRBJ2-5|16|many|NA
TGTGCCAGCAGAATTACAGGGTGGGGGGCCAAAGAGACCCAGTACTTC
CASRITGWGAKETQYF
>TRBV6-1|TRBJ1-2|15|many|NA
TGTGCCAGCAGTAGGACCCTGGAAGGCCTGGATGGCTACACCTTC
CASSRTLEGLDGYTF
>TRBV20-1|TRBJ2-4|15|many|NA
TGCAGTGCCAGGGGGGGGGGGACTGACAAAAACATTCAGTACTTC
CSARGGGTDKNIQYF
>TRBV28|TRBJ2-1|12|many|NA
TGTGCCAGTGGCGCAGTGCTCAATGAGCAGTTCTTC
CASGAVLNEQFF
>TRBV20-1|TRBJ2-7|13|many|TRBD2
TGCAGTGCTGATCAAGGGAGGGGTTACGAGCAGTACTTC
CSADQGRGYEQYF
>TRBV6-5|TRBJ2-5|16|many|NA
TGTGCCAGCAGTTGGATTCTCTGGGGGGGGCGTGAGACCCAGTACTTC
CASSWILWGGRETQYF
>TRBV11-2|TRBJ2-7|17|many|TRBD2
TGTGCCAGCAGCCGGACTAGCGGTGGATCCGACTCCTACGAGCAGTACTTC
CASSRTSGGSDSYEQYF
>TRBV5-4|TRBJ1-6|14|NA|NA
TGTGCCAGCAGCAAGACGGAGAGTGGTTCACCCCTCCACTTT
CASSKTESGSPLHF
>TRBV12-3/TRBV12-4|TRBJ1-1|14|many|NA
TGTGCCAGCAATTGGGGGGGAATGAACACTGAAGCTTTCTTT
CASNWGGMNTEAFF
>TRBV24-1|TRBJ2-5|16|many|NA
TGTGCCACCAGTGATCCCCCGCGGGGACAGAAAGAGACCCAGTACTTC
CATSDPPRGQKETQYF
>TRBV5-5|TRBJ1-1|15|NA|NA
TGTGCCGGCAGCTTGATGGGCGTACTAAACACTGAAGCTTTCTTT
CAGSLMGVLNTEAFF
>TRBV12-3/TRBV12-4|TRBJ1-2|17|few|NA
TGTGCCAGCAGTTTAGGGCAGCACAACCCGGTACGCTATGGCTACACCTTC
CASSLGQHNPVRYGYTF
>TRBV29-1|TRBJ2-1|14|many|NA
TGCAGCGTTGAAAGGGCAGGAGGGATCAATGAGCAGTTCTTC
CSVERAGGINEQFF
>TRBV11-2|TRBJ1-2|15|many|TRBD1
TGTGCCAGCAGCCAAAAGACAGGGGGCTACTATGGCTACACCTTC
CASSQKTGGYYGYTF